This T cell receptor beta chain appears in the sequencing data of a study of T-cell reconstitution after alpha-beta-depleted transplantation in children. Points from the study as a whole: At one year after transplant, newly produced T cells mostly accounted for T-cell counts and diversity. After transplant, at about two months, alpha-beta T cells were reportedly derived from several hundred expanded graft clones.

This clonotype has a handful of counts. Its antigen is as yet unknown. Researchers prepared the TCRbeta library using unique molecular identifiers, the study reports. TCRdb passed the PCR reads through MiXCR, listing each CDR3 protein once. The sample lists 75,000 to 90,000 distinct CDR3 sequences, roughly 14% occurring once. Trimming left V 0 bases short and J 1 base short, with 10 bases between. From germline, CDR1 is SGHRS and CDR2 YFSETQ. The CDR3 sequence is 15 residues long. This chain joins TRBV5-1 and TRBJ1-1; tentatively, D is TRBD1 (5 bases). This receptor was obtained from a male patient between 2 and 10 years old who had a stem cell transplant for acute lymphoblastic leukemia, so the T cells may come from the graft donor. Source: PBMCs, mostly from graft donor cells, taken 180 days after TCRalphabeta/CD19-depleted stem cell transplant. The CDR3 here is CASSLVSGRNTEAFF. Written as DNA, the CDR3 is TGCGCCAGCAGCTTGGTTTCAGGGCGGAACACTGAAGCTTTCTTT.